This T cell receptor beta chain originates from a study of blood T cell repertoires in COVID-19. Study summary: In each case, the material was cDNA or gDNA derived from T cells, B-cell-depleted T cells, or PBMCs.

The length of the CDR3 is 20 residues. CDR1 is SGHRS, CDR2 YFSETQ, per germline. Trimming removed 0 bases from V and 2 bases from J; junction bases left unmatched: 17. Original analysis: Using reference gene primer amplification, nucleated cell counts were estimated. The assay was immunoSEQ multiplex PCR, and TCRdb's table has in-frame clones only and misses some. The D gene and trimming were derived from the DNA, and the V and J assignments and clone size from that table. The table has about 100,000 clones, approximately 86% seen once; the top ten hold under 8%. The sequence was obtained from a man in his sixties with acute or convalescent COVID-19. The gene calls are TRBV5-1 and TRBJ2-5; TRBD1 aligns across 9 bases. Sequencing was done on a sample of peripheral blood. The chain's CDR3 is CASSLAIGTGRLFTQETQYF. In nucleotides, the CDR3 is TGCGCCAGCAGCTTGGCGATCGGGACAGGGCGACTGTTCACACAAGAGACCCAGTACTTC.